The sequence of this T cell receptor (beta chain) was determined in a study of T-cell reconstitution after alpha-beta-depleted transplantation in children. A library of TCRbeta sequences, prepared with unique molecular identifiers, was generated. A single record per CDR3 protein comes from TCRdb applying MiXCR to the PCR reads. The table has under 350,000 distinct CDR3 sequences, around 9.6% seen once; the top ten hold around a tenth. The source material was PBMCs from the stem cell graft donor, sampled from the stem cell graft. This clonotype was obtained from a human donor who donated a stem cell graft to a child with SCID.

CDR3 sequence: CASSMSGGASVEQFF. CDR3 DNA: TGTGCCAGTAGTATGAGCGGGGGGGCATCTGTTGAGCAGTTCTTC. The rearrangement links TRBV19 to TRBJ2-1; 10 nucleotides match TRBD2. Germline V lookup: CDR1 LNHDA, CDR2 SQIVND (reference sequence). The CDR3 covers 15 residues. Trimming at V came to 3 bases and at J to 9 bases, leaving 8 bases not matched to a gene.